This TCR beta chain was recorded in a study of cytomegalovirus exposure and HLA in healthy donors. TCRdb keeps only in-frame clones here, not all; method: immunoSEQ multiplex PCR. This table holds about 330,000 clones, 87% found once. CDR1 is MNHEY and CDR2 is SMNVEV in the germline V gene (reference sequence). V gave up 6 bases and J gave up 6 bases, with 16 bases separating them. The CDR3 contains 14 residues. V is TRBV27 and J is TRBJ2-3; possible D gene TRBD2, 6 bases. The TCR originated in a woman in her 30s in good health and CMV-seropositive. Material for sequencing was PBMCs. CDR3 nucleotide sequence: TGTGCCAGCAGGACTAGTATCCGCGGCGATACGCAGTATTTT. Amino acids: CASRTSIRGDTQYF.